The next 27 T cell receptor beta chains were all read from a single sample in a study of long-term antiretroviral therapy in people with HIV. An immunoSEQ assay, version v3.0, was performed at survey level. Clones were read by immunoSEQ multiplex PCR, and TCRdb kept only the in-frame ones, dropping some. The data hold about 28,000 clones, with 90% to 95% observed a single time. Sequencing used unsorted PBMCs, obtained 6 to 6.5 years after starting antiretroviral therapy. All receptors come from a young man with HIV.

This chain uses TRBV14 with TRBJ2-1; TRBD1 or TRBD2 may be the D gene (5 bases each). V lost 4 bases, J lost 3 bases, and 13 bases lay in between. CDR3 length: 15 residues. Looked up from germline, CDR1 is SGHDN and CDR2 is FVKESK. Here the CDR3 reads CASSPGGSHYNEQFF. The CDR3, as DNA: TGTGCCAGCAGCCCTGGGGGATCCCACTACAATGAGCAGTTCTTC.

The chain is built from TRBV6-6 and TRBJ2-5, with TRBD2 matching over 8 bases. The CDR3 spans 15 residues. V shed 5 bases and J 3 bases; nucleotides not matched to a gene: 8. The germline V gene has CDR1 MNHNY and CDR2 SVGAGI (reference sequence). The CDR3 region has the DNA TGTGCCAGCAGTCCCCTACAAGCGGGGGAAGAGACCCAGTACTTC. Residues: CASSPLQAGEETQYF.

J is TRBJ2-7 and V is TRBV10-3, with D perhaps TRBD1 (5 bases). The germline gives CDR1 ENHRY, CDR2 SYGVKD. This CDR3 spans 14 amino acids. V was clipped by 0 bases and J by 0 bases, with 6 bases between them. Here the CDR3 reads CAISESTASYEQYF. Written as DNA, the CDR3 is TGTGCCATCAGTGAGTCGACAGCCTCCTACGAGCAGTACTTC.

The CDR3 region has the DNA TGTGCCATCAGAGAACAGGGGGCAAATGAAAAACTGTTTTTT. As protein: CAIREQGANEKLFF. V usage is TRBV10-3 and J usage is TRBJ1-4; 9 bases match TRBD1. The J segment lost 5 bases and the V segment lost 6 bases, leaving 4 bases of the junction unmatched. Germline CDR1 ENHRY, CDR2 SYGVKD. The CDR3 runs to 14 residues.

The chain couples TRBV27 to TRBJ2-1; D perhaps matches TRBD2 (5 bases). Germline CDR1 is MNHEY and CDR2 is SMNVEV (reference sequence). V lost 6 bases, J lost 1 base, and 16 bases lay in between. CDR3 size: 16 residues. The CDR3 spells CASSLFGPGSYNEQFF. As DNA, the CDR3 is TGTGCCAGCAGCCTCTTTGGGCCGGGGTCCTACAATGAGCAGTTCTTC.

The rearrangement joins TRBV6-6 to TRBJ2-7; weak D call: TRBD1 (6 bases). V was pared by 5 bases and J by 0 bases, with 14 bases between. Germline V gene sequence: CDR1 MNHNY, CDR2 SVGAGI (reference sequence). The CDR3 totals 15 residues. The CDR3 DNA reads as TGTGCCAGCAGTGCACAGGGTAGGACCTCCTACGAGCAGTACTTC. It encodes CASSAQGRTSYEQYF.

This chain connects TRBV19 to TRBJ2-7; D is unclear. The germline V and J ends were trimmed by 1 base and 2 bases, with 9 bases remaining between them. CDR3 size: 14 residues. Germline CDR1 reads LNHDA; CDR2 reads SQIVND (reference sequence). DNA of the CDR3: TGTGCCAGTAGTATAGTGGGCAGAGCCTACGAGCAGTACTTC. This codes for CASSIVGRAYEQYF.

The chain couples TRBV30 to TRBJ1-1, with D uncertain. Per the germline V gene, CDR1 is GTSNPN and CDR2 is SVGIG (reference sequence). This CDR3 comprises 11 residues. Between the trimmed V and J ends, which lost 4 bases and 8 bases, there was a span of 11 bases. CDR3 sequence: CAWNRIDEAFF. The CDR3 DNA reads TGTGCCTGGAATCGGATCGACGAAGCTTTCTTT.

The genes are TRBV11-2 and TRBJ2-3; D ambiguous. In germline, CDR1 is SGHAT, CDR2 FQNNGV. The CDR3 runs to 15 residues. Trimming shortened V by 5 bases and J by 1 base, and 13 bases separated the two germline ends. The chain's CDR3 is CASSLEVGRTDTQYF. DNA for the CDR3: TGTGCCAGCAGCCTCGAGGTCGGACGCACAGATACGCAGTATTTT.

DNA of the CDR3: TGTGCCAGCAGTCACGGACAGGGGGATCAGCCCCAGCATTTT. Its protein product is CASSHGQGDQPQHF. The chain is built from TRBV6-6 and TRBJ1-5, with TRBD1 matching over 10 bases. The length of the CDR3 is 14 residues. Trimming took 5 bases from V and 5 from J; bases not matched to a gene: 3. Germline values: CDR1 MNHNY, CDR2 SVGAGI (reference sequence).

The chain joins TRBV5-4 to TRBJ2-1; 10 bases are shared with TRBD1. The CDR3 has 14 residues. The germline V gene encodes CDR1 SGHNT and CDR2 YYREEE (reference sequence). V lost 10 bases, J lost 7 bases, and 11 bases stayed unmatched. The CDR3 DNA is TGTGCCTGCCCAATAACGGACAGGGGGAATGAGCAGTTCTTC. Residues: CACPITDRGNEQFF.

The genes are TRBV7-2 and TRBJ1-1; 10 nucleotides line up with TRBD1. The CDR3 is 18 amino acids. The ends lost 4 bases at V and 4 bases at J; junction bases unmatched: 15. Germline assignment: CDR1 SGHTA and CDR2 FQGNSA. CDR3 protein: CASSSTMPRQGATTEAFF. As DNA, the CDR3 is TGTGCCAGCAGCTCGACCATGCCTCGACAGGGGGCAACCACTGAAGCTTTCTTT.

This clone came up once. The V call is TRBV6-5, the J call TRBJ1-2; D gene uncertain. V lost 2 bases and J lost 5, with 9 bases in between. The CDR3 covers 13 residues. Germline CDR1 reads MNHEY; CDR2 reads SVGAGI. The DNA of the CDR3 is TGTGCCAGCAGTTACGCCTACGAATATGGCTACACCTTC. Amino acids: CASSYAYEYGYTF.

The chain joins TRBV27 to TRBJ1-2; TRBD1 aligns across 7 bases. V lost 2 bases, J lost 4 bases, and 7 bases stayed unmatched. Germline CDR1 reads MNHEY; CDR2 reads SMNVEV (reference sequence). The CDR3 runs to 15 residues. CDR3 nucleotide sequence: TGTGCCAGCAGTTTACAGGGGGGCAGGTCCTATGGCTACACCTTC. The encoded protein is CASSLQGGRSYGYTF.

V is TRBV7-8 and J is TRBJ2-5; 13 bases agree with TRBD2. V was clipped by 2 bases and J by 0 bases; unmatched bases: 15. Per the germline V gene, CDR1 is SGHVS and CDR2 is FQNEAQ. The CDR3 is 21 residues long. The CDR3 spells CASSLHGRGTSGASYQETQYF. As DNA, the CDR3 is TGTGCCAGCAGCTTACACGGCAGGGGGACTAGCGGGGCATCGTACCAAGAGACCCAGTACTTC.

The chain is built from TRBV4-2 and TRBJ2-1, with TRBD1 as a possible D gene (6 bases). The V gene lost 4 bases and the J gene lost 0 bases, with 28 bases spanning the gap. Germline V CDR1 and CDR2: LGHNA, YNFKEQ. The CDR3 totals 21 residues. The CDR3 sequence is CASSLKQIRQVLTLSYNEQFF. Written as DNA, the CDR3 is TGTGCCAGCAGCCTAAAACAAATTAGACAGGTCCTTACCCTCTCCTACAATGAGCAGTTCTTC.

This sequence joins TRBV5-4 and TRBJ2-6; D possibly corresponds to TRBD1 (5 bases). The CDR3 is 16 residues long. CDR1 SGHNT and CDR2 YYREEE come from the germline V gene (reference sequence). Trimming took 4 bases from V and 4 from J, leaving 15 bases between them. CDR3 sequence: CASSPLGLRGANVLTF. CDR3 DNA sequence: TGTGCCAGCAGCCCCCTGGGGCTGCGGGGGGCCAACGTCCTGACTTTC.

The chain links TRBV7-9 to TRBJ1-2; D uncertain. Germline V CDR1 and CDR2: SEHNR, FQNEAQ (reference sequence). The CDR3 has 15 residues. V was clipped by 2 bases and J by 4 bases, with 14 bases between them. The CDR3 DNA reads as TGTGCCAGCAGCTTAAGTTCCAGTGTCATCTATGGCTACACCTTC. As protein: CASSLSSSVIYGYTF.

The chain recombines TRBV10-3 with TRBJ2-3; no clear D. Germline V lookup: CDR1 ENHRY, CDR2 SYGVKD. V lost 0 bases, J lost 2 bases, and 6 bases lay in between. The CDR3 extends over 14 amino acids. CDR3: CAISESSLTDTQYF. The CDR3 bases are TGTGCCATCAGTGAGTCGAGCCTCACAGATACGCAGTATTTT.

The CDR3 sequence: CASSRLAASSYNEQFF. CDR3 nucleotide sequence: TGTGCCAGCAGTAGATTAGCGGCGAGCTCCTACAATGAGCAGTTCTTC. The V and J genes are TRBV25-1 and TRBJ2-1; D might be TRBD2 (6 bases). The CDR3 loop spans 16 amino acids. The V end was cut by 5 bases, the J end by 0 bases, with 14 bases between. CDR1 and CDR2 from the germline V gene are MGHDK and SYGVNS.

This sequence joins TRBV27 and TRBJ1-1, with TRBD1 matching 8 bases. V dropped 3 bases and J dropped 1; count of bases not matched to a gene: 1. The germline gives CDR1 MNHEY, CDR2 SMNVEV (reference sequence). The CDR3 spans 14 residues. In DNA, the CDR3 is TGTGCCAGCAGTTTGGGGACAGGGAACACTGAAGCTTTCTTT. It yields the protein CASSLGTGNTEAFF.

This chain joins TRBV6-5 and TRBJ1-1; TRBD1 matches at 9 bases. Germline CDR1 MNHEY, CDR2 SVGAGI. The CDR3 runs 14 residues. Trimming cost V 0 bases and J 11 bases; bases outside gene matches: 7. DNA of the CDR3: TGTGCCAGCAGTTACTCTGAGGGGGACAGGGACGCTTTCTTT. Protein: CASSYSEGDRDAFF.

The chain has TRBV6-5 and TRBJ2-7; 9 nucleotides line up with TRBD2. The CDR3 contains 15 residues. V lost 5 bases to trimming and J lost 6 bases; unmatched junction nucleotides: 11. CDR1 is MNHEY, CDR2 SVGAGI, per germline. The CDR3 loop reads CASSTSGTSLSEQYF. In DNA form, the CDR3 reads TGTGCCAGCAGTACATCCGGGACTAGCTTGTCCGAGCAGTACTTC.

This chain links TRBV4-1 with TRBJ2-5; D possibly matches TRBD1 or TRBD2 (5 bases each). The V and J ends lost 6 bases and 4 bases respectively, with 9 bases between them. Looked up from germline, CDR1 is MGHRA and CDR2 is YSYEKL. This CDR3 spans 12 amino acids. CDR3: CASSRDGETQYF. DNA of the CDR3: TGCGCCAGCAGTCGGGACGGAGAGACCCAGTACTTC.

The gene calls are TRBV5-1 and TRBJ2-3; 9 nucleotides align to TRBD1. Germline V gene lookup returns CDR1 SGHRS and CDR2 YFSETQ. The length of the CDR3 is 16 residues. V gave up 0 bases and J gave up 0 bases; unmatched junction bases: 2. The CDR3 reads CASSLEGQGSTDTQYF. CDR3 coding DNA: TGCGCCAGCAGCTTGGAAGGACAGGGGAGCACAGATACGCAGTATTTT.

The chain combines TRBV15 with TRBJ2-7; no firm D call. Germline lookup yields CDR1 LNHNV and CDR2 YYDKDF (reference sequence). This CDR3 comprises 14 residues. V lost 0 bases and J 0 bases, leaving 6 bases between the germline ends. CDR3 protein: CATSREAGSYEQYF. CDR3 nucleotides: TGTGCCACCAGCAGAGAGGCAGGCTCCTACGAGCAGTACTTC.

V is TRBV6-5 and J is TRBJ2-1; a weak D match, TRBD2 (5 bases). Germline V gives CDR1 MNHEY, CDR2 SVGAGI. The CDR3 extends over 15 amino acids. V lost 6 bases to trimming and J lost 5 bases, with 17 bases between them. The CDR3, as DNA: TGTGCCAGCAGGTGGACTCGAAGCGATGACAATGAGCAGTTCTTC. Translating it yields CASRWTRSDDNEQFF.